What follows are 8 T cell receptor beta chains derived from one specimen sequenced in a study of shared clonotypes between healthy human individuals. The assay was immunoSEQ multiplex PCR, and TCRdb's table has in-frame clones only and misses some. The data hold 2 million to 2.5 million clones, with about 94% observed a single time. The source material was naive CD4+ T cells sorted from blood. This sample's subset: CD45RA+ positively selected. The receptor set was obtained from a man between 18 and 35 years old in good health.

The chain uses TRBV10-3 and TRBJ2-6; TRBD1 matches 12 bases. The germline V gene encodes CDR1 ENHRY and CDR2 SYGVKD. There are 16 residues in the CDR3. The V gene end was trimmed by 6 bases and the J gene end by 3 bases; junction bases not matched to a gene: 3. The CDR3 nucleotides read TGTGCCATCAGGGGACAGGGGGCAGGTGGGGCCAACGTCCTGACTTTC. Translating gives CAIRGQGAGGANVLTF.

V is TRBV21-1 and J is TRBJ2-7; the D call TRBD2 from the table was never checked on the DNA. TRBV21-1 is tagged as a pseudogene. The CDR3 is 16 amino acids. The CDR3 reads CASSNPAGGFLNEQYF. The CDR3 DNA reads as TGTGCCAGCAGCAACCCCGCAGGAGGTTTTTTGAACGAGCAGTACTTC.

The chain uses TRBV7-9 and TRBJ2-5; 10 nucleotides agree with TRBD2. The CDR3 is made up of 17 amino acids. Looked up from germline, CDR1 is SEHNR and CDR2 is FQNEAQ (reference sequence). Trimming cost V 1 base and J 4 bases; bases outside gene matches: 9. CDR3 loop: CASSLGGLARVGETQYF. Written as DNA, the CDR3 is TGTGCCAGCAGCTTAGGGGGACTAGCGCGCGTAGGAGAGACCCAGTACTTC.

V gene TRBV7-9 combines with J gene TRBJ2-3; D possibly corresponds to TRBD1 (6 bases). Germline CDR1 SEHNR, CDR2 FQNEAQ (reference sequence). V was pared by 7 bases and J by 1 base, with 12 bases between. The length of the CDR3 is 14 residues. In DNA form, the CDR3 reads TGTGCCAGCACCCTAGCAGGGGGCACAGATACGCAGTATTTT. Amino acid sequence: CASTLAGGTDTQYF.

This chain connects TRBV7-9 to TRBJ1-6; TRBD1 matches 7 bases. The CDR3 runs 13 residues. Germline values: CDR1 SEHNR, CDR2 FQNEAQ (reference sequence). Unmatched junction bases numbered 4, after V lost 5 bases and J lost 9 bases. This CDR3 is CASSRDSSSPLHF. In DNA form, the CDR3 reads TGTGCCAGCAGCCGGGACAGCAGTTCACCCCTCCACTTT.

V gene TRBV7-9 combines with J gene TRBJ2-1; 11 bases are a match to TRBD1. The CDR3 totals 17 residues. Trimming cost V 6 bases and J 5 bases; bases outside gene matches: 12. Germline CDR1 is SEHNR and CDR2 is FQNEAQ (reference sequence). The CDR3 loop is CASSPPSGTGGHNEQFF. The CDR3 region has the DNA TGTGCCAGCAGTCCCCCCAGTGGGACAGGGGGTCACAATGAGCAGTTCTTC. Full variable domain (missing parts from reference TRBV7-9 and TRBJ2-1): DTGVSQNPRHKITKRGQNVTFRCDPISEHNRLYWYRQTLGQGPEFLTYFQNEAQLEKSRLLSDRFSAERPKGSFSTLEIQRTEQGDSAMYLCASSPPSGTGGHNEQFFGPGTRLTVL.

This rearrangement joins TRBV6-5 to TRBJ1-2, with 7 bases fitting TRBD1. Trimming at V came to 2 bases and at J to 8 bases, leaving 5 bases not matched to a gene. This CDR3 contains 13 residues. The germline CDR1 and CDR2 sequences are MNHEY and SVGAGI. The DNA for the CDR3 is TGTGCCAGCAGTTACGGGCAGGGGGAAGGCTACACCTTC. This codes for CASSYGQGEGYTF.

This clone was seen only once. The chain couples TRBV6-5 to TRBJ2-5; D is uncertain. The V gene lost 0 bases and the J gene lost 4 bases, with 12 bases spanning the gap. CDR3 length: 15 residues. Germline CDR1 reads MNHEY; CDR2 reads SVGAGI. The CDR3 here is CASSYSTLSPETQYF. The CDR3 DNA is TGTGCCAGCAGTTACTCGACTTTGTCCCCAGAGACCCAGTACTTC.